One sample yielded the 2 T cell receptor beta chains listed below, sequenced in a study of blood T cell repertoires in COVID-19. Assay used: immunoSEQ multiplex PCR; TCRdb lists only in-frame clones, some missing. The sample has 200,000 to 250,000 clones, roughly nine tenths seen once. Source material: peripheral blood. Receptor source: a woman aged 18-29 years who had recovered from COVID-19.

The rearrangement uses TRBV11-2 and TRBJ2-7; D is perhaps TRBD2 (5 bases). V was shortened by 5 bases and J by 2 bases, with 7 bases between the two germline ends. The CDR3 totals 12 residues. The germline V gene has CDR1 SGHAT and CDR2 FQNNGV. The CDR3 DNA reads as TGTGCCAGCAGCGGGAGTACCTACGAGCAGTACTTC. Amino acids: CASSGSTYEQYF.

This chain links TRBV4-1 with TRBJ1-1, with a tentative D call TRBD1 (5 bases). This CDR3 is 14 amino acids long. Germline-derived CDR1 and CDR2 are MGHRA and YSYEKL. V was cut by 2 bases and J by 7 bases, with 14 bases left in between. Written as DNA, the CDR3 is TGCGCCAGCAGCCAATTTAGGGGCGAGGTTGAAGCTTTCTTT. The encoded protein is CASSQFRGEVEAFF.